The source of this T cell receptor beta chain is a study of regulatory T cells in long-lasting Graves disease. Study-level results: It was possible that the small sample size reduced accuracy. Persistent Graves' disease cases displayed lower TCR diversity than newly diagnosed ones.

With iRepertoire HTBI primers and Arm-PCR of CDR3 regions, TCR beta libraries were built. TCRdb reprocessed the multiplex PCR reads via MiXCR and lists one record per CDR3 protein. This table holds roughly 360,000 distinct CDR3 sequences, about 23% found once. Time point given: persistent/refractory GD, antithyroid drugs over 5 years with positive TRAb. Construction of the TCR library relied on RNA isolated from PBMCs. This clonotype was detected only a few times. Antigen specificity is unknown. Losses at the gene ends were 3 bases for V and 4 bases for J; bases not matched to a gene: 12. Per the germline V gene, CDR1 is LGHDT and CDR2 is YNNKEL (reference sequence). The length of the CDR3 is 16 residues.

Sequences were derived from peripheral blood mononuclear cells (PBMCs), sampled when the disease was refractory, from a patient treated with antithyroid drugs. V and J are TRBV3-1 and TRBJ2-7; 7 nucleotides match TRBD2. The TCR originated in a woman aged 40 to 49 with Graves disease. The CDR3 DNA is TGTGCCAGCAGCCAGACCCAATCAGCGGGAAAATACGAGCAGTACTTC. It yields the protein CASSQTQSAGKYEQYF.